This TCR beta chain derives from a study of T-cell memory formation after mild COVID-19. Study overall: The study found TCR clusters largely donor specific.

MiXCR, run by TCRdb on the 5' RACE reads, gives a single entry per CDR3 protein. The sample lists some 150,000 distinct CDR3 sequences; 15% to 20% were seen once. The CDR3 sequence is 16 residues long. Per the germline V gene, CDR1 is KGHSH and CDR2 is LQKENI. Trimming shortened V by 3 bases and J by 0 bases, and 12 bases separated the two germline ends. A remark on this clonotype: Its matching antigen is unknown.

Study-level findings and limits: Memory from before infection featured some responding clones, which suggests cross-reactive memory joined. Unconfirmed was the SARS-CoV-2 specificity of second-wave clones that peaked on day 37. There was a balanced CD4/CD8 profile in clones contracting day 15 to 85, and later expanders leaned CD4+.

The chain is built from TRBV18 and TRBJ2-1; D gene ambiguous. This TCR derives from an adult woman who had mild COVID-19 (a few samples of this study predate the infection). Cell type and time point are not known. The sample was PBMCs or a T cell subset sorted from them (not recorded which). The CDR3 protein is CASSPRHTSSYNEQFF. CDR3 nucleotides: TGTGCCAGCTCACCCAGGCACACGAGCTCCTACAATGAGCAGTTCTTC.